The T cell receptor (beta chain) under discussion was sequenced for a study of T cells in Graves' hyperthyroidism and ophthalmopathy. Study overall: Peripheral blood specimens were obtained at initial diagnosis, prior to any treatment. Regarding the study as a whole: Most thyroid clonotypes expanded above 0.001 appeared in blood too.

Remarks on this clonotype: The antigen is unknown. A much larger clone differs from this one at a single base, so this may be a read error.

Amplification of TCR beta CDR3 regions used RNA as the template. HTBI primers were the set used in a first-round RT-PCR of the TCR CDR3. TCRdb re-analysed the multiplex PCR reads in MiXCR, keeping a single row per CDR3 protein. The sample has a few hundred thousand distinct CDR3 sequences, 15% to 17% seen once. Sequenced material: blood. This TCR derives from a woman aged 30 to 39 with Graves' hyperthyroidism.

Here the CDR3 DNA reads TGCGCCAGCAGCCAAACTCGGACTAGCGGGATTCAAGAGGCCCAGTACTTC. Translating it yields CASSQTRTSGIQEAQYF. The chain links TRBV28 to TRBJ2-5; 12 bases are a match to TRBD2. From germline, CDR1 is MDHEN and CDR2 SYDVKM. The CDR3 length is 17 residues.